These T cell receptor beta chains were read from a single sample in a study of blood T cell repertoires in COVID-19. The repertoire was sequenced with immunoSEQ multiplex PCR; TCRdb's copy has only in-frame clones and lacks some. The sample shows about 200,000 clones, around three quarters of them seen only once. The sample comprised peripheral blood. The source is a woman in her 70s with acute or convalescent COVID-19. CDR3s include the opening cysteine and the closing phenylalanine or tryptophan. Each record gives: V gene, clone size, J gene, D gene, CDR3 length, CDR3 DNA, CDR3 protein. D genes are given only for firm matches. A row's size may be missing; if present it is once, few, many or a size class.

V gene: TRBV5-1
clone size: NA
J gene: TRBJ1-2
D gene: NA
CDR3 length: 13
CDR3 DNA: TGCGCCAGCAGCTTGGACGGACTCTATGGCTACACCTTC
CDR3 protein: CASSLDGLYGYTF

V gene: TRBV10-3
clone size: few
J gene: TRBJ1-3
D gene: NA
CDR3 length: 12
CDR3 DNA: TGTGCCAGTCAGGGGACTGGAAACACCATATATTTT
CDR3 protein: CASQGTGNTIYF

V gene: TRBV5-1
clone size: NA
J gene: TRBJ2-2
D gene: TRBD2
CDR3 length: 16
CDR3 DNA: TGCGCCAGCAGCTATGGGACTAGCGGGAACACCGGGGAGCTGTTTTTT
CDR3 protein: CASSYGTSGNTGELFF

V gene: TRBV30
clone size: NA
J gene: TRBJ2-2
D gene: NA
CDR3 length: 13
CDR3 DNA: TGTGCCTGGAGTAAGCGGTCCACCGGGGAGCTGTTTTTT
CDR3 protein: CAWSKRSTGELFF

V gene: TRBV14
clone size: NA
J gene: TRBJ2-1
D gene: NA
CDR3 length: 17
CDR3 DNA: TGTGCCAGCAGCCTCAAGCTGGGGGCGCGGTCCTACAATGAGCAGTTCTTC
CDR3 protein: CASSLKLGARSYNEQFF

V gene: TRBV28
clone size: NA
J gene: TRBJ2-2
D gene: TRBD2
CDR3 length: 14
CDR3 DNA: TGTGCCAGCCGAGGAGCGGGAGACACCGGGGAGCTGTTTTTT
CDR3 protein: CASRGAGDTGELFF

V gene: TRBV7-9
clone size: NA
J gene: TRBJ2-3
D gene: TRBD2
CDR3 length: 12
CDR3 DNA: TGTGCCAGCAGCTCCATAGCGGGAGTGGAGTATTTT
CDR3 protein: CASSSIAGVEYF

V gene: TRBV5-4
clone size: NA
J gene: TRBJ1-2
D gene: NA
CDR3 length: 15
CDR3 DNA: TGTGCCAGCAGCTTGCAGCTAGGGGCTAACTATGGCTACACCTTC
CDR3 protein: CASSLQLGANYGYTF

V gene: TRBV10-1
clone size: NA
J gene: TRBJ2-7
D gene: NA
CDR3 length: 14
CDR3 DNA: TGCGCCAGCAGTGAGGGAGCTCCGACCTACGAGCAGTACTTC
CDR3 protein: CASSEGAPTYEQYF

V gene: TRBV10-3
clone size: NA
J gene: TRBJ1-1
D gene: NA
CDR3 length: 14
CDR3 DNA: TGTGCCATCATGGACAGACAATGGGACACTGAAGCTTTCTTT
CDR3 protein: CAIMDRQWDTEAFF

V gene: TRBV28
clone size: few
J gene: TRBJ2-3
D gene: NA
CDR3 length: 12
CDR3 DNA: TGTGCCAGCAGACCCCCAGCAGATACGCAGTATTTT
CDR3 protein: CASRPPADTQYF

V gene: TRBV4-2
clone size: NA
J gene: TRBJ1-1
D gene: NA
CDR3 length: 15
CDR3 DNA: TGTGCCAGCAGCCGAAGAGGCCCCCGGAACACTGAAGCTTTCTTT
CDR3 protein: CASSRRGPRNTEAFF

V gene: TRBV5-4
clone size: NA
J gene: TRBJ2-7
D gene: NA
CDR3 length: 13
CDR3 DNA: TGTGCCAGCAGCTTGGAACAGGCTCGCGAGCAGTACTTC
CDR3 protein: CASSLEQAREQYF

V gene: TRBV6-5
clone size: NA
J gene: TRBJ1-1
D gene: NA
CDR3 length: 16
CDR3 DNA: TGTGCCAGCAGTTATTCCTCCGCGGTCATGAACACTGAAGCTTTCTTT
CDR3 protein: CASSYSSAVMNTEAFF

V gene: TRBV5-4
clone size: NA
J gene: TRBJ1-3
D gene: NA
CDR3 length: 14
CDR3 DNA: TGTGCCAGCAGCGTAACAGGTTCTGGAAACACCATATATTTT
CDR3 protein: CASSVTGSGNTIYF

V gene: TRBV7-9
clone size: NA
J gene: TRBJ1-4
D gene: NA
CDR3 length: 14
CDR3 DNA: TGTGCCAGCAGCTTTTCCACGGGAAATGAAAAACTGTTTTTT
CDR3 protein: CASSFSTGNEKLFF

V gene: TRBV28
clone size: NA
J gene: TRBJ2-3
D gene: TRBD2
CDR3 length: 17
CDR3 DNA: TGTGCCAGCAGTCCCCTCCGGGAAGCGGGGGGGACAGATACGCAGTATTTT
CDR3 protein: CASSPLREAGGTDTQYF

V gene: TRBV6-1
clone size: NA
J gene: TRBJ1-2
D gene: NA
CDR3 length: 14
CDR3 DNA: TGTGCCAGCAGTGAAACAGGGATTTCTTTTGGCTACACCTTC
CDR3 protein: CASSETGISFGYTF

V gene: TRBV28
clone size: NA
J gene: TRBJ1-2
D gene: TRBD1
CDR3 length: 15
CDR3 DNA: TGTGCCAGCAGTACCCCCGAGACAGGGGACTATGGCTACACCTTC
CDR3 protein: CASSTPETGDYGYTF

V gene: TRBV6-1
clone size: NA
J gene: TRBJ2-6
D gene: TRBD1
CDR3 length: 17
CDR3 DNA: TGTGCCAGCAGTGAATACGGGACAGGGACTGGGGCCAACGTCCTGACTTTC
CDR3 protein: CASSEYGTGTGANVLTF

V gene: TRBV27
clone size: once
J gene: TRBJ2-3
D gene: NA
CDR3 length: 16
CDR3 DNA: TGTGCCAGCCCACCCTCTCCAGCGATCACGACAGATACGCAGTATTTT
CDR3 protein: CASPPSPAITTDTQYF

V gene: TRBV19
clone size: NA
J gene: TRBJ2-7
D gene: TRBD1
CDR3 length: 15
CDR3 DNA: TGTGCCAGTAGTAGCACCGGGACAGGGGGCTACGAGCAGTACTTC
CDR3 protein: CASSSTGTGGYEQYF

V gene: TRBV2
clone size: NA
J gene: TRBJ1-5
D gene: TRBD1
CDR3 length: 15
CDR3 DNA: TGTGCCAGCAGGGTGGGACAGGGGCATGATCAGCCCCAGCATTTT
CDR3 protein: CASRVGQGHDQPQHF

V gene: TRBV6-5
clone size: NA
J gene: TRBJ1-3
D gene: NA
CDR3 length: 15
CDR3 DNA: TGTGCCAGCAGCCAGACATTCGTCTCTGGAAACACCATATATTTT
CDR3 protein: CASSQTFVSGNTIYF

V gene: TRBV7-9
clone size: NA
J gene: TRBJ2-5
D gene: TRBD2
CDR3 length: 15
CDR3 DNA: TGTGCCAGCAGCCGCATGAGAGGGAGGGTGAGGACCCAGTACTTC
CDR3 protein: CASSRMRGRVRTQYF

V gene: TRBV7-6
clone size: NA
J gene: TRBJ2-2
D gene: TRBD1
CDR3 length: 15
CDR3 DNA: TGTGCCAGCAGCGGGGGACAGGGGGCGACCGGGGAGCTGTTTTTT
CDR3 protein: CASSGGQGATGELFF

V gene: TRBV11-3
clone size: once
J gene: TRBJ1-5
D gene: NA
CDR3 length: 15
CDR3 DNA: TGTGCCAGCATCACCGGGGGGGCCGGCAATCAGCCCCAGCATTTT
CDR3 protein: CASITGGAGNQPQHF

V gene: TRBV6-6
clone size: NA
J gene: TRBJ2-2
D gene: NA
CDR3 length: 15
CDR3 DNA: TGTGCCAGCATTCGAAGGGCTAGCGTCGCCGGGGAGCTGTTTTTT
CDR3 protein: CASIRRASVAGELFF

V gene: TRBV5-1
clone size: once
J gene: TRBJ1-2
D gene: NA
CDR3 length: 13
CDR3 DNA: TGCGCCAGCTCCGTTGGGAGTAACTATGGCTACACCTTC
CDR3 protein: CASSVGSNYGYTF

V gene: TRBV19
clone size: once
J gene: TRBJ1-5
D gene: TRBD1
CDR3 length: 16
CDR3 DNA: TGTGCCAGTAGTATAGTGACAGGGGCCAGCAATCAGCCCCAGCATTTT
CDR3 protein: CASSIVTGASNQPQHF

V gene: TRBV12-3/TRBV12-4
clone size: NA
J gene: TRBJ1-2
D gene: TRBD1
CDR3 length: 13
CDR3 DNA: TGTGCCAGCAGTTTATGGGACAGAGGTTTCTACACCTTC
CDR3 protein: CASSLWDRGFYTF

V gene: TRBV9
clone size: NA
J gene: TRBJ2-7
D gene: TRBD2
CDR3 length: 14
CDR3 DNA: TGTGCCAGCAGCGTAGCTACGGGAGGGGACGAGCAGTACTTC
CDR3 protein: CASSVATGGDEQYF

V gene: TRBV5-6
clone size: NA
J gene: TRBJ2-5
D gene: TRBD1
CDR3 length: 15
CDR3 DNA: TGTGCCAGCACCTCGCCGACAGGGGGCTTGGAGACCCAGTACTTC
CDR3 protein: CASTSPTGGLETQYF

V gene: TRBV19
clone size: NA
J gene: TRBJ2-5
D gene: NA
CDR3 length: 16
CDR3 DNA: TGTGCCAGTAGTACTACCCGGGGACACTACCAAGAGACCCAGTACTTC
CDR3 protein: CASSTTRGHYQETQYF

V gene: TRBV28
clone size: NA
J gene: TRBJ2-7
D gene: NA
CDR3 length: 13
CDR3 DNA: TGTGCCAGCACAGCGGCCGGTTCCTACGAGCAGTACTTC
CDR3 protein: CASTAAGSYEQYF